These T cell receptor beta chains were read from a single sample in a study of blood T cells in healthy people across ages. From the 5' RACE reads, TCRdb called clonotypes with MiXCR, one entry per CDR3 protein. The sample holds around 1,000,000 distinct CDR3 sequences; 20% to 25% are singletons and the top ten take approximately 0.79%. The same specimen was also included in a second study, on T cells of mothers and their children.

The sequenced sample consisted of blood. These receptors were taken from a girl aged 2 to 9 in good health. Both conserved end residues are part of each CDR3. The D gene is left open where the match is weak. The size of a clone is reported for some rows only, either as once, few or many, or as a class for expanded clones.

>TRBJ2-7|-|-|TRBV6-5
TGTGCCAGCAGCACCTGGGGGGAGAGCTCCTACGAGCAGTACTTC
CASSTWGESSYEQYF
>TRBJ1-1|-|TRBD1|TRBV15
TGTGCCACCAGCAGAGGACAGGGAAATACTGAAGCTTTCTTT
CATSRGQGNTEAFF
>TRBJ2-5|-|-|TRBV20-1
TGCAGTGCTCCACAACTCGACTCGGGGACCCAGTACTTC
CSAPQLDSGTQYF
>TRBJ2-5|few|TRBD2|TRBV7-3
TGTGCCAGCAGCTTATCCCCGGGGGGAAACCAAGAGACCCAGTACTTC
CASSLSPGGNQETQYF
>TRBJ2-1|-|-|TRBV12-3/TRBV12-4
TGTGCCAGCAGTTTCAGTCGGGACGGGGATAAGCAGTTCTTC
CASSFSRDGDKQFF
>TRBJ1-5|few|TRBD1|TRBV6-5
TGTGCCAGCAGCAAACAACAGGGGCAGCCCCAGCATTTT
CASSKQQGQPQHF
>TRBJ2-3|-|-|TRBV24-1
TGTGCCACCAGTGATTTAATTGGGGACTTAAGCACAGATACGCAGTATTTT
CATSDLIGDLSTDTQYF
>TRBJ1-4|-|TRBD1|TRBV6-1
TGTGCCAGCAGTCGGGCCGGGACAGCGAGTCGTCTGGCTAATGAAAAACTGTTTTTT
CASSRAGTASRLANEKLFF
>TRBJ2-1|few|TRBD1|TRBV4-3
TGCGCCAGCAGTTGGGACAGGGGGTCCGGTGAGCAGTTCTTC
CASSWDRGSGEQFF
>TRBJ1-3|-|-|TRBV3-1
TGTGCCAGCAGCCCCGGATATTACACCATATATTTT
CASSPGYYTIYF
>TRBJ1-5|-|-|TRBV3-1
TGTGCCAGCAGCCCCCTTGGACGGGATCAGCCCCAGCATTTT
CASSPLGRDQPQHF
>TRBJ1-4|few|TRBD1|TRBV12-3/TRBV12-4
TGTGCCAGCAACGCCGCCAGGGGGGAAAAACTGTTTTTT
CASNAARGEKLFF
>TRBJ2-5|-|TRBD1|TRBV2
TGTGCCAGCGGGGGGACAGGGCCTGAACTTTCGTTCTTC
CASGGTGPELSFF
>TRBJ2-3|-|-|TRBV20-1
TGCAGTGCTAGTGGTCGGGGATCTGGTACAGATACGCAGTATTTT
CSASGRGSGTDTQYF
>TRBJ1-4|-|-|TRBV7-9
TGTGCCAGCAGCGTATCTCAGGGGAAAAAACTGTTTTTT
CASSVSQGKKLFF
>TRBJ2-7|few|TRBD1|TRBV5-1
TGCGCCAGCAGCTTGTGGTCAGGGGGCTACGAGCAGTACTTC
CASSLWSGGYEQYF
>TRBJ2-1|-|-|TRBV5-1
TGCGCCAGCAACTTGTATACGCTGAGCTCCTACAATGAGCAGTTCTTC
CASNLYTLSSYNEQFF
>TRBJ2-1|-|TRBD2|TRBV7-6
TGTGCCAGCAGCTTATTCGGTGGCGGGGGTAGGGTAAATGAGCAGTTCTTC
CASSLFGGGGRVNEQFF
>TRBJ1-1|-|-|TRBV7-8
TGTGCCAGCAGCTTAGAACCAGCAACCGAAGCTTTCTTT
CASSLEPATEAFF
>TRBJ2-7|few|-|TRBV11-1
TGTGCCAGCAGCTTAGATTGGAAGAGCTCCTACGAGCAGTACTTC
CASSLDWKSSYEQYF
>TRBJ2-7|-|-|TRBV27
TGTGCCAGCAGTTTATTAGACAGCAAGGCCTACGAGCAGTACTTC
CASSLLDSKAYEQYF
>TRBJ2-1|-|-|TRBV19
TGTGCCAGTAGTTTTCAGCAGGACCTATACAATGAGCAGTTCTTC
CASSFQQDLYNEQFF
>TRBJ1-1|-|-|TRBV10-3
TGTGCCATCAGTGATGTCATCGGGGGGAGCGCTGACGCTTTCTTT
CAISDVIGGSADAFF
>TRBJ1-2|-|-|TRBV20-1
TGCAGTGCTAGAGTGTCCTTCGAGGGGAGGAAGAATGGCTACACCTTC
CSARVSFEGRKNGYTF
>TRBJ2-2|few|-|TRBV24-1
TGTGCCACCAGTGATACCAGGGGGGGCACCGGGGAGCTGTTTTTT
CATSDTRGGTGELFF
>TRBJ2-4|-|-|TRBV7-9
TGTGCCAGCAGCAGAAGGGAAGGAATAGCCAAAAACATTCAGTACTTC
CASSRREGIAKNIQYF
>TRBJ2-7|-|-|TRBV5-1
TGCGCCAGCAGCTTGGGGGACCTAAGATCCGAGCAGTACTTC
CASSLGDLRSEQYF
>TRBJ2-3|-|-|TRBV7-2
TGTGCCAGCAGCTTAGAGTTAGCCCCTCGGACAGATACGCAGTATTTT
CASSLELAPRTDTQYF
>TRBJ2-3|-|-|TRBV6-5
TGTGCCAGCAGTTACCTGGCTCCTACCGATACGCAGTATTTT
CASSYLAPTDTQYF
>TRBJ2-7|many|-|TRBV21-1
TGTGCCAGCAGCAAATCCTACGAGCAGTACTTC
CASSKSYEQYF
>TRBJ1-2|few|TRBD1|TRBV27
TGTGCCAGCAGTCTTCGGACAGAGGGGGCGCGACATGGCTACACCTTC
CASSLRTEGARHGYTF
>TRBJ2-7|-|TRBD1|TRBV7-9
TGTGCCAGCAGCGAGACAGGGCGGGCCTACGAGCAGTACTTC
CASSETGRAYEQYF
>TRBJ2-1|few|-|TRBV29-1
TGCAGCGTTGAAGAAGCGGCGAATGAGCAGTTCTTC
CSVEEAANEQFF
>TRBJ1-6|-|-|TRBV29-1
TGCAGCGTTGCAAGGACAAAGGATGCACCCCTCCACTTT
CSVARTKDAPLHF
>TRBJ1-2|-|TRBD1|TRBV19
TGTGCCAGTAGCCTCCGGGACAGAAACTATGGCTACACCTTC
CASSLRDRNYGYTF
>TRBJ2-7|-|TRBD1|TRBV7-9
TGTGCCAGCAGCGTTACAGGGGGCCCTACCTACGAGCAGTACTTC
CASSVTGGPTYEQYF
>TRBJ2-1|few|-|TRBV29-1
TGCAGCGTTTTCGAACTAGCCTCGTATCAGTTCTTC
CSVFELASYQFF
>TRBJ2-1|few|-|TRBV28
TGTGCCAGCAGTCACCATCGACAGGAAAGGTTTAATGAGCAGTTCTTC
CASSHHRQERFNEQFF
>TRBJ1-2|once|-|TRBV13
TGTGCCAGCAGCTTATCAGGGAAGGTCTATGGCTACACCTTC
CASSLSGKVYGYTF
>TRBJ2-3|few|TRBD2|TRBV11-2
TGTGCCAGCAGCTCATCTAGCGGGGCTGTCACAGATACGCAGTATTTT
CASSSSSGAVTDTQYF
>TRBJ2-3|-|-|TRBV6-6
TGTGCCAGCAGTTACTCCCCTCTGACTAGCACAGATACGCAGTATTTT
CASSYSPLTSTDTQYF